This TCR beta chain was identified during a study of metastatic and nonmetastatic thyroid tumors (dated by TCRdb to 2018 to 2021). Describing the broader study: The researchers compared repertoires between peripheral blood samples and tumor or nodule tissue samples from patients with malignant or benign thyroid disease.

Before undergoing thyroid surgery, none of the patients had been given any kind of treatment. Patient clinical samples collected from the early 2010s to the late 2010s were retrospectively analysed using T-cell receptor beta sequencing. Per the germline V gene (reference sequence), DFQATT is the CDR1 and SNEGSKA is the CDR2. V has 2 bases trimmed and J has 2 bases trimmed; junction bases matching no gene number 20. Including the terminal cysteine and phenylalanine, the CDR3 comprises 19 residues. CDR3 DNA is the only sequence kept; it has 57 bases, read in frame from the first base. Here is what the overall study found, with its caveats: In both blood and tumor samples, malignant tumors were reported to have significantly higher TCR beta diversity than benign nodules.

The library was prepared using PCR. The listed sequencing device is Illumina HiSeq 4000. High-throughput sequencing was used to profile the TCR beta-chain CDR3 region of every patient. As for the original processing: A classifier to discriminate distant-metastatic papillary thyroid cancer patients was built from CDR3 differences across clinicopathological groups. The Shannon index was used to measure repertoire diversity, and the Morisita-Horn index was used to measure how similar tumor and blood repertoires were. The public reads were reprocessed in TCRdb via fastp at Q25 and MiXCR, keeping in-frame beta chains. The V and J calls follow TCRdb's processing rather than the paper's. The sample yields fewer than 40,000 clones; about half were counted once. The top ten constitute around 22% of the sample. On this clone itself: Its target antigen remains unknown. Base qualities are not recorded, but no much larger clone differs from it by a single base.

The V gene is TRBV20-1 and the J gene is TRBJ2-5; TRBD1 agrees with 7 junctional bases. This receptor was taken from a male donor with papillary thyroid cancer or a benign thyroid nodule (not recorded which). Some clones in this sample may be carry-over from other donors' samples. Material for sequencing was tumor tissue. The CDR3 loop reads CSARPLGLTGFLFQETQYF. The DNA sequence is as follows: TGCAGTGCTAGACCGCTAGGACTGACAGGGTTCCTTTTTCAAGAGACCCAGTACTTC.